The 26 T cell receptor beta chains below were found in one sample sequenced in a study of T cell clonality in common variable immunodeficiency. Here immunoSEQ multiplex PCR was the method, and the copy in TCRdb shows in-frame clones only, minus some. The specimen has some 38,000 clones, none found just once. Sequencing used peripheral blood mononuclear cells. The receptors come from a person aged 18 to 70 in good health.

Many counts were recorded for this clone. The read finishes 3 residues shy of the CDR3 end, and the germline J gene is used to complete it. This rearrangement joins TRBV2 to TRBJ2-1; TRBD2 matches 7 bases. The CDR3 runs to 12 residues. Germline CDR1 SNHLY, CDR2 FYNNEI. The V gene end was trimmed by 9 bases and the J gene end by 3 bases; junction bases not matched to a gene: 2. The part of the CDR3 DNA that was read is TGTGCCAGTGGACTAGACTACAATGAG. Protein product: CASGLDYNE. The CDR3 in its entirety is CASGLDYNEQFF.

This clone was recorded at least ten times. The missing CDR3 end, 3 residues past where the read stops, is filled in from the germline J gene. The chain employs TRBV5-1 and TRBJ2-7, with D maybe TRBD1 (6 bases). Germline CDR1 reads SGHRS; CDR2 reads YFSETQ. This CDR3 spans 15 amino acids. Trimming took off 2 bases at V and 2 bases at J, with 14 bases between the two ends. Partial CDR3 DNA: TGCGCCAGCAGCTTCGACAGGCCTTCCACCTACGAG. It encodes CASSFDRPSTYE. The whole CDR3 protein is CASSFDRPSTYEQYF.

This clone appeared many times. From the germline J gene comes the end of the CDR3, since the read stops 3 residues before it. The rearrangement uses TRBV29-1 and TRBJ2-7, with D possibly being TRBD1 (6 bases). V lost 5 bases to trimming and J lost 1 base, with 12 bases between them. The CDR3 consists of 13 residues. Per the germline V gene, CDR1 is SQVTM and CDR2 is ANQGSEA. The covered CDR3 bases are TGCAGCGTTTCCCAAGACAGGTCCTACGAG. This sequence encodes CSVSQDRSYE. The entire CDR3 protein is CSVSQDRSYEQYF.

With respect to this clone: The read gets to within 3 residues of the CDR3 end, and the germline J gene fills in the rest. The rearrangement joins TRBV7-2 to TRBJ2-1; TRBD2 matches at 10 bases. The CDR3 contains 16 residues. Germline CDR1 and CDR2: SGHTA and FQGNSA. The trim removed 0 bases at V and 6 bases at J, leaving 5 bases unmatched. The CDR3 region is CASSLALSGRGNEQFF. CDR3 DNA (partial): TGTGCCAGCAGCTTAGCGCTCAGCGGGAGGGGCAATGAG.

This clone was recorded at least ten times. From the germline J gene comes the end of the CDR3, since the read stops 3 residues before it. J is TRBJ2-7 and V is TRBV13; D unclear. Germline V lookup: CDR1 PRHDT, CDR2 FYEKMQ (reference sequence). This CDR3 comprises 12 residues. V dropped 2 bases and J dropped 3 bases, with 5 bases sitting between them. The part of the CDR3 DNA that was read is TGTGCCAGCAGCTTAAGAGGCTACGAG. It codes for CASSLRGYE. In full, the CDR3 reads CASSLRGYEQYF.

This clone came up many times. The sequenced part of the CDR3 DNA is TGCAGTGCTCCCGACCCCAGGGGCAACACAGATACG. It encodes CSAPDPRGNTDT. The whole CDR3 reads CSAPDPRGNTDTQYF. This rearrangement joins TRBV20-1 to TRBJ2-3, with a tentative D call TRBD1 (6 bases). The read comes to an end 3 residues before the CDR3 does, leaving the germline J gene to fill in the end. Germline CDR1 and CDR2: DFQATT and SNEGSKA (reference sequence). V lost 5 bases to trimming and J lost 2 bases, with 17 bases between them. CDR3 size: 15 residues.

The sequenced part of the CDR3 DNA is TGTGCCAGCAGCACTGGACAGGGGGAGAACACTGAA. Translated: CASSTGQGENTE. The CDR3 reads in full as CASSTGQGENTEAFF. This chain joins TRBV7-9 and TRBJ1-1; 10 bases are shared with TRBD1. The CDR3 end lies 3 residues beyond the end of the read and is filled in from the germline J gene. This CDR3 region has 15 residues. The germline CDR1 and CDR2 sequences are SEHNR and FQNEAQ (reference sequence). With 5 bases clipped from V and 1 base from J, the junction kept 4 bases outside the gene matches. The variable domain in full, completed from reference TRBV7-9 and TRBJ1-1, reads DTGVSQNPRHKITKRGQNVTFRCDPISEHNRLYWYRQTLGQGPEFLTYFQNEAQLEKSRLLSDRFSAERPKGSFSTLEIQRTEQGDSAMYLCASSTGQGENTEAFFGQGTRLTVV.

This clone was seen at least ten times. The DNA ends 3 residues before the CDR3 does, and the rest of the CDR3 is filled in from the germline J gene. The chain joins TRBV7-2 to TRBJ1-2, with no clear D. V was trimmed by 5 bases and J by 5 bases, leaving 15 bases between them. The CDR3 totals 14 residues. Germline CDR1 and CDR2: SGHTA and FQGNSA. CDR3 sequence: CASSPLGQLYGYTF. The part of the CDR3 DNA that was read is TGTGCCAGCAGCCCCCTTGGGCAGCTTTATGGC.

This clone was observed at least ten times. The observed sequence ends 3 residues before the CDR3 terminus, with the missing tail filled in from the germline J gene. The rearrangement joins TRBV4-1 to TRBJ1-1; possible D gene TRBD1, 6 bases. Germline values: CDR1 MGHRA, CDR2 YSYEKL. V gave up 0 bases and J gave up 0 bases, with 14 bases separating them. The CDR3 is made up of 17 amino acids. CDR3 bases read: TGCGCCAGCAGCCAAGATGAACAGGGACCCATGAACACTGAA. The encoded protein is CASSQDEQGPMNTE. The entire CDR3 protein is CASSQDEQGPMNTEAFF.

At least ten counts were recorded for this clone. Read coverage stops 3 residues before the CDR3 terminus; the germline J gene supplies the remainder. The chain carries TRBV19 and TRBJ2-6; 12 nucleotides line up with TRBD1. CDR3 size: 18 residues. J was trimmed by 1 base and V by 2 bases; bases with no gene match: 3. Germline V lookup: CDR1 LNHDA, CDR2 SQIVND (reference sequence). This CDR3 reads CASSIPGQGASGANVLTF. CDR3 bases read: TGTGCCAGTAGTATACCGGGACAGGGGGCATCTGGGGCCAACGTC.

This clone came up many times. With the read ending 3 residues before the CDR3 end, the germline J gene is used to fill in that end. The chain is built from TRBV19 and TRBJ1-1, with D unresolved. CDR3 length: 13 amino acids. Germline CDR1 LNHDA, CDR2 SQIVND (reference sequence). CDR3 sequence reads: CASSRSSELQAFF. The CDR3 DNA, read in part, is TGTGCCAGTAGTAGGTCCTCAGAACTACAA. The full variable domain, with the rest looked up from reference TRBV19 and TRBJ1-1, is DGGITQSPKYLFRKEGQNVTLSCEQNLNHDAMYWYRQDPGQGLRLIYYSQIVNDFQKGDIAEGYSVSREKKESFPLTVTSAQKNPTAFYLCASSRSSELQAFFGQGTRLTVV.

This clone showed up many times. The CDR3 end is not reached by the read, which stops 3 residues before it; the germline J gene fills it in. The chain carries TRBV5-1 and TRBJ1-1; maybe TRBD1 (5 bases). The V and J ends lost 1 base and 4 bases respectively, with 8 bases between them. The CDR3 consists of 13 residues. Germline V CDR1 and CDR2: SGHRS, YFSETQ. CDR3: CASSLYRGTEAFF. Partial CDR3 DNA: TGCGCCAGCAGCTTGTATAGGGGCACTGAA.

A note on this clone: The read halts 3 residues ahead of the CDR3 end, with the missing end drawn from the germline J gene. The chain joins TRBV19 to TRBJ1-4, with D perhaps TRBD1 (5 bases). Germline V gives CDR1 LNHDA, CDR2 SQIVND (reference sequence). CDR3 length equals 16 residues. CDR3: CASSLGVRSEGSPLFF. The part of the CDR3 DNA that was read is TGTGCCAGTTCTCTTGGGGTGCGATCCGAGGGGTCACCA.

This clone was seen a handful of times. CDR3 amino acids: CASSPSSGRGNIAFF. The sequenced part of the CDR3 DNA is TGTGCCAGCAGCCCCTCCTCAGGGAGAGGGAACATT. The chain joins TRBV7-9 to TRBJ1-1, with TRBD1 as a possible D gene (5 bases). The observed sequence ends 3 residues before the CDR3 terminus, with the missing tail filled in from the germline J gene. The CDR3 is 15 amino acids. Germline loops: CDR1 SEHNR, CDR2 FQNEAQ (reference sequence).

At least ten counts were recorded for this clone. The CDR3 DNA, read in part, is TGTGCCAGCTCACCACAAGTCAGAGACAATGAG. Translation: CASSPQVRDNE. The complete CDR3 sequence is CASSPQVRDNEQFF. The chain employs TRBV18 and TRBJ2-1; D is unresolved. With the read ending 3 residues before the CDR3 end, the germline J gene is used to fill in that end. Trimming pared 1 base from V and 5 bases from J, leaving 9 bases between. CDR3 length: 14 residues. Germline CDR1 reads KGHSH; CDR2 reads LQKENI.

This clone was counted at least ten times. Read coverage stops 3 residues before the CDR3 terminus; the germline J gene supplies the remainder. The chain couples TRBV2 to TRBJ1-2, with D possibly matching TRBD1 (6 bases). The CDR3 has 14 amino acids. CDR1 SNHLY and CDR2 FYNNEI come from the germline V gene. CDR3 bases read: TGTGCCAGCAGTGAATATACAGGGAGCATCGGC. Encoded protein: CASSEYTGSIG. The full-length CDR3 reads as CASSEYTGSIGYTF.

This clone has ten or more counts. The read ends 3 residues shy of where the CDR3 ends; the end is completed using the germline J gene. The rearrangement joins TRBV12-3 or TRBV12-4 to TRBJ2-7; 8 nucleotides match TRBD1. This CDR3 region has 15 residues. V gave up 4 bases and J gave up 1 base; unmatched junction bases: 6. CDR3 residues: CASSSRQGRSYEQYF. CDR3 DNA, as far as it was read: TGTGCCAGCAGTTCCCGACAGGGGCGATCCTACGAG.

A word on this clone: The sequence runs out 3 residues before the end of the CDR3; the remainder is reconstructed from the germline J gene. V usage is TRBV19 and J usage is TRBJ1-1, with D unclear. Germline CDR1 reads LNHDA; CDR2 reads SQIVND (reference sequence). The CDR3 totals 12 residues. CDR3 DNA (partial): TGTGCCAGTAGTCCAGGAACCTTCGAG. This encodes CASSPGTFE. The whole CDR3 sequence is CASSPGTFEAFF.

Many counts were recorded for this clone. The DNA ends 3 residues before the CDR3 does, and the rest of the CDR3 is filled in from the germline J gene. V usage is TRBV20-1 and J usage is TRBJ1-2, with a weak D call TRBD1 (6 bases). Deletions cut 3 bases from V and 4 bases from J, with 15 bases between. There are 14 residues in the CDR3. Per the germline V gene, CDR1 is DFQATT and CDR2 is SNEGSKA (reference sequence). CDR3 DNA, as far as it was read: TGCAGTGCTAGTCAAACAGGGAGGTCCTATGGC. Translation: CSASQTGRSYG. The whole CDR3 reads CSASQTGRSYGYTF.

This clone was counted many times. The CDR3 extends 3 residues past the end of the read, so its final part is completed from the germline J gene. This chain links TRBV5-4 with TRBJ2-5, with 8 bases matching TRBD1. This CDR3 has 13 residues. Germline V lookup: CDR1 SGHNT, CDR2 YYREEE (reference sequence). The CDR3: CASSLLGQVTQYF. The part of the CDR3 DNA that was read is TGTGCCAGCAGCTTGCTGGGACAGGTAACC.

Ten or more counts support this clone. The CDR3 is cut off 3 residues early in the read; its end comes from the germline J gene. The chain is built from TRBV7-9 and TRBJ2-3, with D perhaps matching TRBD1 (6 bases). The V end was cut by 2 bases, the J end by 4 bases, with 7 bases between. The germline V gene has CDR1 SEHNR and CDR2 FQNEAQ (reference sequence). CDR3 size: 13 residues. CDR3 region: CASSLTGPDTQYF. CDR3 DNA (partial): TGTGCCAGCAGCTTAACAGGGCCAGATACG.

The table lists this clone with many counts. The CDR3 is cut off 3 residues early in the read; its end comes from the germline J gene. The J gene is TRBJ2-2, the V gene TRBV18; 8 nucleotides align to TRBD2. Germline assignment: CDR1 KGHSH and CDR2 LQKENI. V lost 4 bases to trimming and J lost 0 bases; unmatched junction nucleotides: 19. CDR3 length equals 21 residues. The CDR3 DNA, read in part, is TGTGCCAGCTCACTACATCCCCCCGGGACTAGTGTTCACGCGAACACCGGGGAG. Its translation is CASSLHPPGTSVHANTGE. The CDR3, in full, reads CASSLHPPGTSVHANTGELFF.

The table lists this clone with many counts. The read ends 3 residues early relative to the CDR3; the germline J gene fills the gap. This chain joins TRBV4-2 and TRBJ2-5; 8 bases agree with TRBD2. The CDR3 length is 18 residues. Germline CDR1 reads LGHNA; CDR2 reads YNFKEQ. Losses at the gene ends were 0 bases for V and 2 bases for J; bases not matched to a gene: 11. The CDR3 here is CASSQDQAGTSGQETQYF. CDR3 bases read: TGTGCCAGCAGCCAAGACCAGGCTGGAACTAGCGGTCAAGAGACC.

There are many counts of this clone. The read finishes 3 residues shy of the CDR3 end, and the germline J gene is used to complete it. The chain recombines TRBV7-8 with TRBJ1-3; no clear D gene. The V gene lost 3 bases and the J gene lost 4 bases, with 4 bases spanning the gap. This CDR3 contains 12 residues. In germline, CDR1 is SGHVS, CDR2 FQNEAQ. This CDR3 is CASSFGGNTIYF. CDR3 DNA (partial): TGTGCCAGCAGCTTCGGGGGAAACACC.

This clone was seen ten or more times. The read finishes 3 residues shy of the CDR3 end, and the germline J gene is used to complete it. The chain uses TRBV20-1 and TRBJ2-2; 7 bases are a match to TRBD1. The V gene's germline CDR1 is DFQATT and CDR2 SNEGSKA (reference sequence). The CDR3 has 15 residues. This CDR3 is CSARDVSGGGEKLFF. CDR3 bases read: TGCAGTGCTAGAGATGTGTCAGGGGGTGGCGAAAAG.

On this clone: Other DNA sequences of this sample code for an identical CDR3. The CDR3 bases that were read are TGTGCCAGCTCACGGGGGCTGGCGGGAGGCTCCCAAGAGACG. Amino acids: CASSRGLAGGSQET. Given in full, the CDR3 is CASSRGLAGGSQETQYF. V is TRBV18 and J is TRBJ2-3; 8 nucleotides match TRBD2. The read halts 3 residues ahead of the CDR3 end, with the missing end drawn from the germline J gene. Germline V gene data show CDR1 as KGHSH and CDR2 as LQKENI. The CDR3 length is 17 residues.